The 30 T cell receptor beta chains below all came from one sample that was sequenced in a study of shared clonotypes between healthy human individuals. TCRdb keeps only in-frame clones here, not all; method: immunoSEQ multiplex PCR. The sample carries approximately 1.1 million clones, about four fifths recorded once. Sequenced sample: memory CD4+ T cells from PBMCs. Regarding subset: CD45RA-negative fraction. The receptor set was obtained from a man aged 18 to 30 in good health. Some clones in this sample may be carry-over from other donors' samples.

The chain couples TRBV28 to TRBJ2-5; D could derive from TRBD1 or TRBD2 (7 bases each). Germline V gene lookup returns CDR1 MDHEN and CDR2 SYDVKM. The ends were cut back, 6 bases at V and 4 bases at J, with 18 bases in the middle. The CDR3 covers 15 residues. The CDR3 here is CASRRGTALGETQYF. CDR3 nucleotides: TGTGCCAGCAGGCGGGGGACAGCGCTCGGAGAGACCCAGTACTTC.

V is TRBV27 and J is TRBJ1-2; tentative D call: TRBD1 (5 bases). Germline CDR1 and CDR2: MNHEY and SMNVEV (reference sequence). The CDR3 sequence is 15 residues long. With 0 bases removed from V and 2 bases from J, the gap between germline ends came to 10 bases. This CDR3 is CASSLSVGGNYGYTF. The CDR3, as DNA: TGTGCCAGCAGTTTATCGGTCGGGGGGAACTATGGCTACACCTTC.

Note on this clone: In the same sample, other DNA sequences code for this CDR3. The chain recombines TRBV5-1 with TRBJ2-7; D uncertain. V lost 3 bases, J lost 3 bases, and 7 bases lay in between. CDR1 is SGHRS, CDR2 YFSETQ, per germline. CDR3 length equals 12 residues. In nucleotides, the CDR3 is TGCGCCAGCAGCTCTAACCTCTACGAGCAGTACTTC. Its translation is CASSSNLYEQYF.

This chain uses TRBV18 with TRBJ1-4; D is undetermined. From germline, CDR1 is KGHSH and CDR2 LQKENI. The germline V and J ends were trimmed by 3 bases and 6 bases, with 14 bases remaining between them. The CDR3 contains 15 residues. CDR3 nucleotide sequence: TGTGCCAGCTCACCGTCCGTGAGGGAGGATGAAAAACTGTTTTTT. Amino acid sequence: CASSPSVREDEKLFF.

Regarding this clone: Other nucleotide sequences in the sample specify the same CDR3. In nucleotides, the CDR3 is TGCGCCAGCAGCTCAGGACAGGGGGCAACCGGGGAGCTGTTTTTT. It is translated as CASSSGQGATGELFF. J is TRBJ2-2 and V is TRBV5-1; 11 nucleotides agree with TRBD1. CDR1 and CDR2 (germline): SGHRS, YFSETQ. V shed 3 bases and J 5 bases; nucleotides not matched to a gene: 3. The CDR3 runs 15 residues.

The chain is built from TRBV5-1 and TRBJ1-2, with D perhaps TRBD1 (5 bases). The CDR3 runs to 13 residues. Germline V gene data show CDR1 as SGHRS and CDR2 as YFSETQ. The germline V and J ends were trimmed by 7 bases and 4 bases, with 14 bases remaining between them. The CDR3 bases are TGCGCCAGCGGGGTAAGGGGCGGCTATGGCTACACCTTC. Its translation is CASGVRGGYGYTF.

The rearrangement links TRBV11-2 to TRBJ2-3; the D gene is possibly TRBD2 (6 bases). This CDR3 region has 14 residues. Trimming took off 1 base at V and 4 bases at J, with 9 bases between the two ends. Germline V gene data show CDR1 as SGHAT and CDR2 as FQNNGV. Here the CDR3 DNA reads TGTGCCAGCAGCTTAGCGGGAGTCTCAGATACGCAGTATTTT. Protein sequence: CASSLAGVSDTQYF.

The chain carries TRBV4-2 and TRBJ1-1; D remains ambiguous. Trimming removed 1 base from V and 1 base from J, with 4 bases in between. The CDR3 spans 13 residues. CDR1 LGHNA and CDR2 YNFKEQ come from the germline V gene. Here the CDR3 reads CASSQVANTEAFF. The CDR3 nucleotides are TGTGCCAGCAGCCAAGTCGCGAACACTGAAGCTTTCTTT.

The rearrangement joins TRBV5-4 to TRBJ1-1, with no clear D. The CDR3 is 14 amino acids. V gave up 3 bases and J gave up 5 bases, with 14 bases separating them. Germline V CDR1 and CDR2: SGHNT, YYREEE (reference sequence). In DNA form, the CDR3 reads TGTGCCAGCAGCTCTTTACGGCCGCAAACTGAAGCTTTCTTT. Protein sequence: CASSSLRPQTEAFF.

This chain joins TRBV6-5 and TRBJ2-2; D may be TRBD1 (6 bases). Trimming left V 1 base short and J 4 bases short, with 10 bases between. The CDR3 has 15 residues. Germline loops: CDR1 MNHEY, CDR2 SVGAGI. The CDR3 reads CASSYLGRGTGELFF. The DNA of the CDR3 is TGTGCCAGCAGTTACTTGGGCAGGGGCACCGGGGAGCTGTTTTTT.

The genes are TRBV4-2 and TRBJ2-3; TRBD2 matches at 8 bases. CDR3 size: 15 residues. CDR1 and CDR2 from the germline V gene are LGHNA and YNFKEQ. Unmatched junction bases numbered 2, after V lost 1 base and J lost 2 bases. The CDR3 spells CASSQGSGTTDTQYF. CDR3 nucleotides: TGTGCCAGCAGCCAAGGTAGCGGGACCACAGATACGCAGTATTTT.

For the CDR3, the DNA is TGTGCCATCAGTGACAGGGACAGGGGGCGAGAGACCCAGTACTTC. Translated, it gives CAISDRDRGRETQYF. The chain is built from TRBV10-3 and TRBJ2-5, with 12 bases that match TRBD1. The CDR3 covers 15 residues. V shed 3 bases, J shed 4 bases, and the junction held 3 bases outside the gene matches. The germline gives CDR1 ENHRY, CDR2 SYGVKD.

The CDR3 protein is CASSLTAGGWDEQFF. In DNA form, the CDR3 reads TGTGCCAGCAGCTTAACTGCGGGAGGCTGGGATGAGCAGTTCTTC. The chain links TRBV7-7 to TRBJ2-1, with 8 bases fitting TRBD2. V was pared by 2 bases and J by 8 bases, with 8 bases of the junction left unmatched. The CDR3 is 15 residues long. The germline gives CDR1 SSHAT, CDR2 FNYEAQ (reference sequence).

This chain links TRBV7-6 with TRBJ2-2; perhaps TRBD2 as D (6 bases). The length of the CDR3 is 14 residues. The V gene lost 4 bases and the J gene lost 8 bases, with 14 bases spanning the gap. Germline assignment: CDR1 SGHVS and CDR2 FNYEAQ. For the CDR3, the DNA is TGTGCCAGCAGCTCCGTCACGGGAGCTGGGGAGCTGTTTTTT. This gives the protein CASSSVTGAGELFF.

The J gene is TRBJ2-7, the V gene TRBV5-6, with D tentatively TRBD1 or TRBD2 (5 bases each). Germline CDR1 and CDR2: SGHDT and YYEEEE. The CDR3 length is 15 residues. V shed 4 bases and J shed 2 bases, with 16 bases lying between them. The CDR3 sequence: CASSLTGTDTYEQYF. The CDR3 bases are TGTGCCAGCAGCCTGACCGGGACCGATACCTACGAGCAGTACTTC.

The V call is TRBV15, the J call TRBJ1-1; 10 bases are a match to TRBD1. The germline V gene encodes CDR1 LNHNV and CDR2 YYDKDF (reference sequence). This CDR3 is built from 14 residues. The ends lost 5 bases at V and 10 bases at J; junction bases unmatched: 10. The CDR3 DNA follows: TGTGCCACCAGCCGATGGGACAGGGGACAGGGAGCTTTCTTT. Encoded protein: CATSRWDRGQGAFF.

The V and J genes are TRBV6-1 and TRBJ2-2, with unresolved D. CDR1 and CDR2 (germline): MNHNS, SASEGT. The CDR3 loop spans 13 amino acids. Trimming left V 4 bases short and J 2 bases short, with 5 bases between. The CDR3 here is CASSVVNTGELFF. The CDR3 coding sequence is TGTGCCAGCAGTGTTGTCAACACCGGGGAGCTGTTTTTT.

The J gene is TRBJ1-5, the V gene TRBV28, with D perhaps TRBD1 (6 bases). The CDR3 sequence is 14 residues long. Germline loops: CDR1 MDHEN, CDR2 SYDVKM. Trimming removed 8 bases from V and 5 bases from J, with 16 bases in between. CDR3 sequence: CASLAGWGHQPQHF. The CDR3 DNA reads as TGTGCCAGCCTCGCGGGATGGGGGCATCAGCCCCAGCATTTT.

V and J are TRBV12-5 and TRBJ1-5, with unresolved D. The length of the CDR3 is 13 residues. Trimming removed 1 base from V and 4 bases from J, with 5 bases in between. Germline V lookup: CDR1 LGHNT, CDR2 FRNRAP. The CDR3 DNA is TGTGCTAGTGGTTTGGCGGAGAATCAGCCCCAGCATTTT. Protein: CASGLAENQPQHF.

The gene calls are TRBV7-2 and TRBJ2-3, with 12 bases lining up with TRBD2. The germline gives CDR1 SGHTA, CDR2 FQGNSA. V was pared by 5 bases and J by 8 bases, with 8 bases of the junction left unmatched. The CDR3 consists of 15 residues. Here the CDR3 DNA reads TGTGCCAGCAGCCCCAGACTAGCGGGAGAAGGTACGCAGTATTTT. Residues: CASSPRLAGEGTQYF.

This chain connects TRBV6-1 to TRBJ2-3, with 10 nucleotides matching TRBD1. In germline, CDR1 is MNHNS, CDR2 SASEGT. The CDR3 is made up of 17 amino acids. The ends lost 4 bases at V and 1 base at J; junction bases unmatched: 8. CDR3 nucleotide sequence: TGTGCCAGCAGTGGACGACAGGGGGCAACAGGCACAGATACGCAGTATTTT. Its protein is CASSGRQGATGTDTQYF.

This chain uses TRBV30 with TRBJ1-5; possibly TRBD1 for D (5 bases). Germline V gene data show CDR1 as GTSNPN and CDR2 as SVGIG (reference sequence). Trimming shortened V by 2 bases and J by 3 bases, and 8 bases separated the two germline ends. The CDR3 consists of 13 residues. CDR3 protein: CAWSQGHNQPQHF. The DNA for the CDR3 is TGTGCCTGGAGTCAGGGCCACAATCAGCCCCAGCATTTT.

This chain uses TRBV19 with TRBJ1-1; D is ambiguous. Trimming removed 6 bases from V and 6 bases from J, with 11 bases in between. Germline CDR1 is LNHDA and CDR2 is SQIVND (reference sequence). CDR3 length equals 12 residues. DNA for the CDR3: TGTGCCAGTAGGGGAGAAGCCTCTGAAGCTTTCTTT. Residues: CASRGEASEAFF.

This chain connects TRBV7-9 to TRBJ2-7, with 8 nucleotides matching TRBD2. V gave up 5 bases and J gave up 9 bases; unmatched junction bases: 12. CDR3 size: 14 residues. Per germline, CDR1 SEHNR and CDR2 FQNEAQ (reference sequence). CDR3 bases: TGTGCCAGCAGCCAAAGCGGGAGTAAGTCGCGGCAGTACTTC. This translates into CASSQSGSKSRQYF.

CDR3 protein: CATSRDRGDGGIQYF. For the CDR3, the DNA is TGTGCCACCAGCAGAGATCGGGGGGACGGGGGCATTCAGTACTTC. The chain combines TRBV15 with TRBJ2-4, with 7 bases identical to TRBD2. Per the germline V gene, CDR1 is LNHNV and CDR2 is YYDKDF (reference sequence). Trimming cost V 0 bases and J 9 bases; bases outside gene matches: 8. This CDR3 contains 15 residues.

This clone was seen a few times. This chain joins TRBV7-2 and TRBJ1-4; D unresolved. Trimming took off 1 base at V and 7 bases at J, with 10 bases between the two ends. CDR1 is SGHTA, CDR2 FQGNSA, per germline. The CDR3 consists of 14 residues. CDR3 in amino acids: CASSLVAGGEKLFF. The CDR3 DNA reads TGTGCCAGCAGCTTAGTGGCAGGAGGTGAAAAACTGTTTTTT.

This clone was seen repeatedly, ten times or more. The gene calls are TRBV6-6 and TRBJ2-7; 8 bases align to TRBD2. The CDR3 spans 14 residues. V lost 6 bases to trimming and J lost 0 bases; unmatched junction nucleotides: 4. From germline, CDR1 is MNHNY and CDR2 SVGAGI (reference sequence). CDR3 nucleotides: TGTGCCAGCAGCGTAGCGGGAAGCTCCTACGAGCAGTACTTC. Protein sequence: CASSVAGSSYEQYF.

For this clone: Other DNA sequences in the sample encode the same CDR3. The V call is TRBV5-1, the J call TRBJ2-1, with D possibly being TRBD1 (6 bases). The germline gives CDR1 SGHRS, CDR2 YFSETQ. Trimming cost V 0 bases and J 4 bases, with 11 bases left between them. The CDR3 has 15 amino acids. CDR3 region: CASSLGGRSYNEQFF. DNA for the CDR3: TGCGCCAGCAGCTTGGGGGGGCGAAGTTACAATGAGCAGTTCTTC.

The CDR3 here is CASSATRQDYYGYTF. The CDR3 coding sequence is TGTGCCAGCTCAGCCACACGGCAAGACTACTATGGCTACACCTTC. The chain links TRBV18 to TRBJ1-2, with no clear D. The CDR3 contains 15 residues. In germline, CDR1 is KGHSH, CDR2 LQKENI. Trimming removed 5 bases from V and 3 bases from J, with 16 bases in between.

CDR3: CSVDSEQFF. For the CDR3, the DNA is TGCAGCGTTGATTCTGAGCAGTTCTTC. This rearrangement joins TRBV29-1 to TRBJ2-1, with D uncertain. The CDR3 spans 9 residues. Germline loops: CDR1 SQVTM, CDR2 ANQGSEA. Trimming removed 3 bases from V and 9 bases from J, with 3 bases in between.